A selection of T cell receptor beta chains follows, all from one sample in a study of T-cell memory formation after mild COVID-19. TCRdb ran MiXCR on the 5' RACE reads and lists one entry per CDR3 protein. In the table there are some 310,000 distinct CDR3 sequences, 20% to 25% of which are singletons. The sequenced sample was PBMCs or a T cell subset sorted from them (not recorded which). These receptors were collected from a man aged 18 to 30 who had mild COVID-19 (a few samples of this study predate the infection). Cell type and time point are not known. Both conserved end residues are part of each CDR3. A D gene is named only where the DNA matches it firmly. Expanded clones get a size class; other rows say once, few or many, or leave the size out.

>few|TRBJ2-7|TRBV4-3|NA
TGCGCCAGCAGCCAAGGTTCTGGCAGTCCCTACGAGCAGTACTTC
CASSQGSGSPYEQYF
>NA|TRBJ1-5|TRBV12-3/TRBV12-4|NA
TGTGCCAGCAGTTTAGCGCTGGCAGGCTTAGATCAGCCCCAGCATTTT
CASSLALAGLDQPQHF
>NA|TRBJ1-4|TRBV20-1|NA
TGCAGTGCTAGCGACAGGCGTAATGAAAAACTGTTTTTT
CSASDRRNEKLFF
>few|TRBJ2-5|TRBV4-2|NA
TGTGCCAGCAGCCAGGGCACAGTAGCCGACCAAGAGACCCAGTACTTC
CASSQGTVADQETQYF
>many|TRBJ2-7|TRBV19|NA
TGTGCCAGTAGTATACGTGTATACTCCTACGAGCAGTACTTC
CASSIRVYSYEQYF
>NA|TRBJ2-3|TRBV6-5|TRBD2
TGTGCCAGCAGGCGGACTAGCGGGGGGCCAGGGGGTACGCAGTATTTT
CASRRTSGGPGGTQYF
>many|TRBJ1-2|TRBV5-1|NA
TGCGCCAGCAGCTTAACAGGGACCTATGGCTACACCTTC
CASSLTGTYGYTF
>many|TRBJ1-4|TRBV7-2|NA
TGTGCCAGCAGCTTCAGGGGACGAGAAAAACTGTTTTTT
CASSFRGREKLFF
>NA|TRBJ1-3|TRBV29-1|TRBD1
TGCAGCGTTGGCCGGGACAGGGGATTCGATTTT
CSVGRDRGFDF
>NA|TRBJ2-7|TRBV5-1|NA
TGCGCCAGCAGCTACGCCGAATTCACCTACGAGCAGTACTTC
CASSYAEFTYEQYF
>many|TRBJ2-5|TRBV5-1|NA
TGCGCCAGCAGCTTGTCATCGACGCCTCAAGAGACCCAGTACTTC
CASSLSSTPQETQYF
>NA|TRBJ1-2|TRBV7-2|TRBD1
TGTGCCAGCAGCTTGGGACAGGGGACAATTAACTATGGCTACACCTTC
CASSLGQGTINYGYTF
>NA|TRBJ2-3|TRBV7-2|TRBD1
TGTGCCAGCAGCTTAGGGCCCGGACAGGGGACAGATACGCAGTATTTT
CASSLGPGQGTDTQYF
>NA|TRBJ1-4|TRBV4-1|NA
TGCGCCAGCAGCCAAGCCCAGGGTAATGAAAAACTGTTTTTT
CASSQAQGNEKLFF
>few|TRBJ2-2|TRBV12-3/TRBV12-4|TRBD2
TGTGCCAGCAGTTTATATGGCTGGGAGGGCACGAACACCGGGGAGCTGTTTTTT
CASSLYGWEGTNTGELFF
>few|TRBJ2-3|TRBV6-4|TRBD2
TGTGCCAGTTCGGACCCCGCGGGGGGTACGCAGTATTTT
CASSDPAGGTQYF
>NA|TRBJ2-3|TRBV6-5|NA
TGTGCCAGCAGTTCTGCAGGGGGGGGCGGAGATACGCAGTATTTT
CASSSAGGGGDTQYF
>few|TRBJ2-1|TRBV29-1|NA
TGCAGCGTTGAAGGGGGAACCGAGCAGTTCTTC
CSVEGGTEQFF
>NA|TRBJ2-7|TRBV12-3/TRBV12-4|NA
TGTGCCAGCAGTCCCTGGGGGCACGAGCAGTACTTC
CASSPWGHEQYF
>NA|TRBJ2-3|TRBV5-1|NA
TGCGCCAGCAGCCCGTACAGGGTGGTGGATACGCAGTATTTT
CASSPYRVVDTQYF
>NA|TRBJ1-3|TRBV29-1|NA
TGCAGCGTTTGGACAGCAACTGGAAACACCATATATTTT
CSVWTATGNTIYF
>few|TRBJ2-2|TRBV7-8|NA
TGTGCCAGCAGCTCACCCGGGTCGACCGGGGAGCTGTTTTTT
CASSSPGSTGELFF
>NA|TRBJ2-7|TRBV6-5|TRBD2
TGTGCCAGCAGTTACTTACTAGCGGGGTCCTACGAGCAGTACTTC
CASSYLLAGSYEQYF
>many|TRBJ2-7|TRBV5-6|NA
TGTGCCAGCAGCCCGAGGAGGTCGTACGAGCAGTACTTC
CASSPRRSYEQYF
>few|TRBJ2-3|TRBV5-1|NA
TGCGCCAGCAGCTTGGATGCCCTTAGCACAGATACGCAGTATTTT
CASSLDALSTDTQYF
>NA|TRBJ1-5|TRBV12-3/TRBV12-4|NA
TGTGCCAGCAGTCCCTTCCCTGGGGACGGAAATCAGCCCCAGCATTTT
CASSPFPGDGNQPQHF
>NA|TRBJ2-5|TRBV20-1|NA
TGCAGTGCTAGAACCCCCCGGGGTCACACAGAGACCCAGTACTTC
CSARTPRGHTETQYF
>few|TRBJ2-2|TRBV27|NA
TGTGCCAGCAGTTTATCAGGTTACGGGGAGCTGTTTTTT
CASSLSGYGELFF
>NA|TRBJ1-1|TRBV9|NA
TGTGCCAGCAGCCCCCGGACAGCTTCCGCAACTGAAGCTTTCTTT
CASSPRTASATEAFF
>NA|TRBJ1-1|TRBV3-1|NA
TGTGCCAGCAGCGACCAATGGTTCGGAGTGAACACTGAAGCTTTCTTT
CASSDQWFGVNTEAFF
>NA|TRBJ2-7|TRBV4-2|TRBD1
TGTGCCAGCAGCATGTCGGGGACAGGGGCCTACGAGCAGTACTTC
CASSMSGTGAYEQYF
>NA|TRBJ2-4|TRBV20-1|NA
TGCAGTGCTGGGACCCCTCGTGACATTCAGTACTTC
CSAGTPRDIQYF
>few|TRBJ1-2|TRBV18|NA
TGTGCCAGCTCACCAACGGGTTTCAGGGCGGCGAACTATGGCTACACCTTC
CASSPTGFRAANYGYTF
>NA|TRBJ1-3|TRBV7-2|NA
TGTGCCAGCAGCGCCCGGGGAGGGTTAGGAAACACCATATATTTT
CASSARGGLGNTIYF
>few|TRBJ2-3|TRBV20-1|NA
TGCAGTGCAGGTGCCGCAGCGACTAGCACAGATACGCAGTATTTT
CSAGAAATSTDTQYF